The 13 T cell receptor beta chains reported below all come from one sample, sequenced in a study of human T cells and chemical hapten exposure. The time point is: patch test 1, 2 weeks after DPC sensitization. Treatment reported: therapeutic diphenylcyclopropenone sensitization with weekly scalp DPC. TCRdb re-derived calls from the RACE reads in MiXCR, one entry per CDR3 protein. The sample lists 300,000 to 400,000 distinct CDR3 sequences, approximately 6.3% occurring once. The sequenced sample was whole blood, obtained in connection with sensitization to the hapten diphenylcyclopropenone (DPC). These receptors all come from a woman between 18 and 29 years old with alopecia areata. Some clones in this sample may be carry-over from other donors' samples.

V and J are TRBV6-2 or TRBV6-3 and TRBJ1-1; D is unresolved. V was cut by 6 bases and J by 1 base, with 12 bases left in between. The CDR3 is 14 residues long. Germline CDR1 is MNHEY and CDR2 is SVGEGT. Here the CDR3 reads CASRYLTGNTEAFF. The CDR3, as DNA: TGTGCCAGCAGGTATCTAACCGGGAACACTGAAGCTTTCTTT.

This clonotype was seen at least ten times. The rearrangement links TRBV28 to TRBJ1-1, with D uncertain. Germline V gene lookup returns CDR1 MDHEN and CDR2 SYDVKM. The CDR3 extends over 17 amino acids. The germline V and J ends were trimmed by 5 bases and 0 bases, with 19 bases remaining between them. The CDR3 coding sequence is TGTGCCAGCAGTCTCGACGATTTCTCTTCCTTGAACACTGAAGCTTTCTTT. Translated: CASSLDDFSSLNTEAFF. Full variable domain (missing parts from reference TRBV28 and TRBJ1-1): DVKVTQSSRYLVKRTGEKVFLECVQDMDHENMFWYRQDPGLGLRLIYFSYDVKMKEKGDIPEGYSVSREKKERFSLILESASTNQTSMYLCASSLDDFSSLNTEAFFGQGTRLTVV.

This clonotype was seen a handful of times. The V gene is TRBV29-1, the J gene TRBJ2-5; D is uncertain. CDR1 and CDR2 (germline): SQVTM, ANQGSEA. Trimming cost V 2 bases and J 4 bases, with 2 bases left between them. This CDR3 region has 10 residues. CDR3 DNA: TGCAGCGTTGAAAGAGAGACCCAGTACTTC. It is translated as CSVERETQYF.

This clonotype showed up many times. CDR3 protein: CASSRTSGGADEQYF. The CDR3 nucleotides read TGTGCCAGCAGCCGGACTAGCGGGGGGGCCGACGAGCAGTACTTC. J is TRBJ2-7 and V is TRBV7-9; 15 bases fit TRBD2. Germline CDR1 is SEHNR and CDR2 is FQNEAQ (reference sequence). The CDR3 consists of 15 residues. Trimming at V came to 5 bases and at J to 5 bases, leaving 4 bases not matched to a gene.

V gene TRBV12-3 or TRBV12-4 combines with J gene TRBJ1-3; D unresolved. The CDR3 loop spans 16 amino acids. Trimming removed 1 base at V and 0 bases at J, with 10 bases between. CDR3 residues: CASSLGRPLSGNTIYF. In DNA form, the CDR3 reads TGTGCCAGCAGTTTAGGTCGGCCACTCTCTGGAAACACCATATATTTT.

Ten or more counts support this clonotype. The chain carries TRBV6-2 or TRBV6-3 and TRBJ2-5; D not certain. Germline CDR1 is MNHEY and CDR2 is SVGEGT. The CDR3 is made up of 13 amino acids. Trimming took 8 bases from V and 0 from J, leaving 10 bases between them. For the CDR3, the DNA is TGTGCCAGCCTCCCGTCGTACCAAGAGACCCAGTACTTC. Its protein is CASLPSYQETQYF.

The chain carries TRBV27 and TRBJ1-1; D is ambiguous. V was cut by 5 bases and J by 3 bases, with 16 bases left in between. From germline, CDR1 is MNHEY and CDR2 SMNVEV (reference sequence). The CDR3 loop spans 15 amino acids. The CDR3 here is CASSPQGQRDTEAFF. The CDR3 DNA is TGTGCCAGCAGTCCCCAAGGCCAGAGGGACACTGAAGCTTTCTTT.

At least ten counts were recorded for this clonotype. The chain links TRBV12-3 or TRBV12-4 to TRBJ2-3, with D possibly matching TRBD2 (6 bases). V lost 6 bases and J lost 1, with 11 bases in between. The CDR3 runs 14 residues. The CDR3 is CASRPLARTDTQYF. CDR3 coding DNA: TGTGCCAGCAGACCACTAGCCCGCACAGATACGCAGTATTTT.

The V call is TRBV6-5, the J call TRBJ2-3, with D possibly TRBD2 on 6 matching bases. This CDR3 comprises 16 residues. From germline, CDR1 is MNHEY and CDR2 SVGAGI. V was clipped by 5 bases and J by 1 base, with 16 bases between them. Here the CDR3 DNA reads TGTGCCAGCAGTACACGTGCGCCGGGGGGCACAGATACGCAGTATTTT. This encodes CASSTRAPGGTDTQYF.

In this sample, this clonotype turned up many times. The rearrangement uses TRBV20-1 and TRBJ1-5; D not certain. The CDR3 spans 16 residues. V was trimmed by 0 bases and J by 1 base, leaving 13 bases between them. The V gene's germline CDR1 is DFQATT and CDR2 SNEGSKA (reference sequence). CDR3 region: CSARDGRLRSNQPQHF. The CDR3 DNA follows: TGCAGTGCTAGAGACGGCCGGCTCAGGAGCAATCAGCCCCAGCATTTT.

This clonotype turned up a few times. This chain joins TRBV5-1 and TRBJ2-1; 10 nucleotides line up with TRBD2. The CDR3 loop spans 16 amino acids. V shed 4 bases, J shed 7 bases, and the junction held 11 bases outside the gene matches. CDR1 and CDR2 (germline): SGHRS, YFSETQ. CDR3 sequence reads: CASSPLLAGAGNEQFF. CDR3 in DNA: TGCGCCAGCAGCCCTCTCCTAGCGGGGGCGGGGAATGAGCAGTTCTTC.

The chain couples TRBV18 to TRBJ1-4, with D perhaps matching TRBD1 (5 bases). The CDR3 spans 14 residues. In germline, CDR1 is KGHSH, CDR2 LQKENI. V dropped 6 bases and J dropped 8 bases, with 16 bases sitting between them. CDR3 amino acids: CASSSGAGGEKLFF. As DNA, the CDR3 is TGTGCCAGCTCTTCCGGGGCCGGCGGCGAAAAACTGTTTTTT. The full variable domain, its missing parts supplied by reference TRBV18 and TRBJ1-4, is NAGVMQNPRHLVRRRGQEARLRCSPMKGHSHVYWYRQLPEEGLKFMVYLQKENIIDESGMPKERFSAEFPKEGPSILRIQQVVRGDSAAYFCASSSGAGGEKLFFGSGTQLSVL.

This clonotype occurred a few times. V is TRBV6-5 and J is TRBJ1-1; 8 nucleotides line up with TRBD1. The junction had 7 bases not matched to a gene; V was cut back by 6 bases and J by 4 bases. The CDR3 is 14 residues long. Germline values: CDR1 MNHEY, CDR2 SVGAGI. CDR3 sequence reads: CASRDRDAPTEAFF. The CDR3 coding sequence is TGTGCCAGCAGGGACAGGGATGCACCCACTGAAGCTTTCTTT.